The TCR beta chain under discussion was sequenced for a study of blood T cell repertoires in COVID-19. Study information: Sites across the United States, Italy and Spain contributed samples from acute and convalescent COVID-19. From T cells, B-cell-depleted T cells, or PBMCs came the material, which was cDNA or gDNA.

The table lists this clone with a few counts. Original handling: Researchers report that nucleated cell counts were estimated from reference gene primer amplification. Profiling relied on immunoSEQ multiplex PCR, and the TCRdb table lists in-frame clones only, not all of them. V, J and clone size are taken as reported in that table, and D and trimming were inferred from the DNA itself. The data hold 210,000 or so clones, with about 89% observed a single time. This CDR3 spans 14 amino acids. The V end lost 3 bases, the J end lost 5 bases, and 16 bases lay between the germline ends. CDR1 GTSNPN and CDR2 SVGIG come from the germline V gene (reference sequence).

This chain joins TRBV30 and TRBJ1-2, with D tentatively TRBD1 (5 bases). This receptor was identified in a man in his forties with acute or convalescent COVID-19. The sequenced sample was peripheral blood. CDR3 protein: CAWSGTRVGYGYTF. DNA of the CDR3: TGTGCCTGGAGCGGGACTCGGGTAGGATATGGCTACACCTTC.